A single sample is the source of the 11 T cell receptor beta chains below, sequenced in a study of shared clonotypes between healthy human individuals. Clones were sequenced by immunoSEQ multiplex PCR, and TCRdb holds only the in-frame ones, with some missing. The table shows some 1.4 million clones, with approximately 96% occurring only once. The sequenced sample was naive CD4+ T cells sorted from blood. Subset described: CD45RA+ positively selected. These receptors originate from a man aged 25-40 years in good health.

The genes are TRBV18 and TRBJ1-5; D gene unclear. Germline V gene lookup returns CDR1 KGHSH and CDR2 LQKENI. V lost 1 base to trimming and J lost 1 base, with 11 bases between them. The CDR3 sequence is 16 residues long. CDR3 in amino acids: CASSPRMGVSNQPQHF. CDR3 nucleotide sequence: TGTGCCAGCTCACCACGGATGGGTGTCAGCAATCAGCCCCAGCATTTT.

V gene TRBV5-4 combines with J gene TRBJ2-3, with 13 bases aligning to TRBD2. The junction had 15 bases not matched to a gene; V was cut back by 1 base and J by 4 bases. There are 20 residues in the CDR3. CDR1 and CDR2 from the germline V gene are SGHNT and YYREEE (reference sequence). The CDR3 spells CASSLISGGLAGASADTQYF. In DNA, the CDR3 is TGTGCCAGCAGCTTGATTTCGGGCGGACTAGCGGGAGCTAGCGCAGATACGCAGTATTTT.

On this clone: Other DNA sequences from this sample encode an identical CDR3 as well. The rearrangement joins TRBV6-5 to TRBJ2-7; 8 bases align to TRBD1. Trimming took 6 bases from V and 4 from J; bases not matched to a gene: 11. The length of the CDR3 is 15 residues. CDR1 MNHEY and CDR2 SVGAGI come from the germline V gene. The CDR3 protein is CASRLRTGLFYEQYF. The CDR3 DNA follows: TGTGCCAGCAGACTTCGGACAGGGTTATTTTACGAGCAGTACTTC.

This chain links TRBV7-5 with TRBJ1-2; the table's D call, TRBD1, was not checked against the DNA. TRBV7-5 is marked as a pseudogene. The CDR3 covers 17 residues. CDR3: CVRSPGFGTYGKCGYTF. Here the CDR3 DNA reads TGTGTCAGAAGTCCGGGCTTCGGGACATATGGTAAATGCGGCTACACCTTC.

The rearrangement joins TRBV29-1 to TRBJ2-1; TRBD2 agrees at 10 bases. This CDR3 contains 14 residues. The junction had 8 bases not matched to a gene; V was cut back by 2 bases and J by 10 bases. CDR1 SQVTM and CDR2 ANQGSEA come from the germline V gene. The DNA for the CDR3 is TGCAGCGTTGAAAGCCTAGCGGGAGTAGGCGAGCAGTTCTTC. It codes for CSVESLAGVGEQFF.

About this clone itself: Other DNA sequences in this specimen translate into the identical CDR3. This chain links TRBV7-8 with TRBJ2-1, with D unclear. The length of the CDR3 is 14 residues. Germline V gene lookup returns CDR1 SGHVS and CDR2 FQNEAQ. The V gene lost 3 bases and the J gene lost 0 bases, with 6 bases spanning the gap. The DNA for the CDR3 is TGTGCCAGCAGCTTGAGCAGCTCCTACAATGAGCAGTTCTTC. Translated: CASSLSSSYNEQFF.

The chain joins TRBV27 to TRBJ1-2, with D possibly TRBD1 on 6 matching bases. This CDR3 comprises 14 residues. Trimming shortened V by 4 bases and J by 2 bases, and 11 bases separated the two germline ends. Germline V gene data show CDR1 as MNHEY and CDR2 as SMNVEV (reference sequence). This CDR3 reads CASSSHTGNYGYTF. CDR3 DNA: TGTGCCAGCAGTTCTCATACAGGGAACTATGGCTACACCTTC.

V is TRBV4-2 and J is TRBJ1-2; D is possibly TRBD1 (5 bases). Trimming cost V 2 bases and J 2 bases, with 18 bases left between them. The CDR3 sequence is 17 residues long. Germline V gene sequence: CDR1 LGHNA, CDR2 YNFKEQ. CDR3: CASSQRPGLWDNYGYTF. CDR3 DNA: TGTGCCAGCAGCCAAAGGCCTGGACTGTGGGACAACTATGGCTACACCTTC.

CDR3 protein: CATSRDPPQLAGGGNEQFF. DNA of the CDR3: TGTGCCACCAGCAGAGATCCCCCCCAGCTAGCGGGAGGAGGCAATGAGCAGTTCTTC. The rearrangement joins TRBV15 to TRBJ2-1, with 11 positions matching TRBD2. With 0 bases clipped from V and 6 bases from J, the junction kept 13 bases outside the gene matches. The germline V gene has CDR1 LNHNV and CDR2 YYDKDF (reference sequence). The CDR3 is 19 residues long.

This sequence joins TRBV10-2 and TRBJ2-1; 9 positions agree with TRBD2. Germline CDR1 reads WSHSY; CDR2 reads SAAADI. This CDR3 has 14 amino acids. The V segment lost 6 bases and the J segment 3 bases; nucleotides outside the gene matches: 3. The CDR3 here is CASSGTSYYNEQFF. CDR3 sequence (DNA): TGCGCCAGCAGCGGGACTAGCTACTACAATGAGCAGTTCTTC.

The J gene is TRBJ1-2, the V gene TRBV10-3; unclear D gene. Trimming shortened V by 4 bases and J by 6 bases, and 12 bases separated the two germline ends. The CDR3 is 13 amino acids. CDR1 ENHRY and CDR2 SYGVKD come from the germline V gene. For the CDR3, the DNA is TGTGCCATCAGTGCAAGGGCGAATAATGGCTACACCTTC. Amino acid sequence: CAISARANNGYTF.